This note documents a single T cell receptor beta chain sequence. The antigen remains unidentified. The record originates from a study of vaccination effects on CD4 cells after COVID-19. General study points: At late timepoints after vaccination, vaccine- and infection-induced clones shrank markedly.

CDR1 and CDR2 (germline): MNHEY, SMNVEV (reference sequence). V was trimmed by 5 bases and J by 0 bases, leaving 11 bases between them. This CDR3 is built from 14 residues. ViraFEST expansion of antigen-specific CD4+ T cells with viral peptide pools preceded sequencing. Following 10 days of culture, CD4+ T cells were isolated. Vaccine recipients lacked prior SARS-CoV-2 infection and had negative nucleocapsid antibodies. The culture medium for a few million PBMC per well included about 10 IU/ml IL-2 and around 9.9 ug/ml peptides. A half-medium replacement with IL-2 medium was carried out on days 3 and 7. The protocol was immunoSEQ multiplex PCR, while the TCRdb copy is restricted to in-frame clones and leaves out a portion. The sample has about 73,000 clones; under 85% are singletons.

The starting material was CD4+ T cells from PBMCs cultured with HCoV-NL63 spike peptides, obtained before COVID-19 vaccination. The receptor's source is a human donor who received a COVID-19 vaccine. This chain joins TRBV27 and TRBJ2-7, with D perhaps matching TRBD1 (6 bases). Written as DNA, the CDR3 is TGTGCCAGCAGTCCGCGGACAGACTCCTACGAGCAGTACGTC. Translated, it gives CASSPRTDSYEQYV.